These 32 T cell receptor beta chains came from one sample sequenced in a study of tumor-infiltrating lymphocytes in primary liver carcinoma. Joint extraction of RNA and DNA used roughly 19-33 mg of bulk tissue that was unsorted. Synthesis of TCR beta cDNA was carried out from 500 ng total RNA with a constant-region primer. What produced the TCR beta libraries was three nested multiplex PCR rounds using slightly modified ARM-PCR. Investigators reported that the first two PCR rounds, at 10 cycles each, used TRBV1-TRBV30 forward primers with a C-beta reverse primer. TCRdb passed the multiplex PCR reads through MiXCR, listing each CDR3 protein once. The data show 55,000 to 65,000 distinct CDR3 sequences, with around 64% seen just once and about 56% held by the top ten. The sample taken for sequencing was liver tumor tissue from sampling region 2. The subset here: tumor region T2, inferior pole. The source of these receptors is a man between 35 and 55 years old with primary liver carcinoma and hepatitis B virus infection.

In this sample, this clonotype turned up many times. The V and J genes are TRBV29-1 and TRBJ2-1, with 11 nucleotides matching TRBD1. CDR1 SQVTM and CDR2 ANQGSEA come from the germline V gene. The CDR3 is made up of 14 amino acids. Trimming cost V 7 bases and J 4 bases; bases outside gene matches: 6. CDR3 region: CSAAGQGVYNEQFF. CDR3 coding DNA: TGCAGCGCAGCGGGACAGGGGGTATACAATGAGCAGTTCTTC.

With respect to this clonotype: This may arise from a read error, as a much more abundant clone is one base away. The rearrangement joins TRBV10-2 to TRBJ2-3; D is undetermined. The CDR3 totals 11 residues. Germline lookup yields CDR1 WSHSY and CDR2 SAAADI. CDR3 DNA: TGCGCCGGCAGACACACAGATATGCAGTATTTT. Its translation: CAGRHTDMQYF.

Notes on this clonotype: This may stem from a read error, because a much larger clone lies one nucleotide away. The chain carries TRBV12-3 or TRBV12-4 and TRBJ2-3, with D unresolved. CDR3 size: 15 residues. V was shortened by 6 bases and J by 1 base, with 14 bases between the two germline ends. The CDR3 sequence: CASSPSSVRTDTQYF. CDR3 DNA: TGTGCCAGCAGCCCGAGCTCTGTGCGCACAGATACGCAGTATTTT.

The chain's CDR3 is CASSPGQNTEAFF. As DNA, the CDR3 is TGTGCCAGCAGCCCGGGACAGAACACTGAAGCTTTCTTT. This chain uses TRBV27 with TRBJ1-1; possibly TRBD1 for D (6 bases). The CDR3 contains 13 residues. Trimming removed 6 bases from V and 1 base from J, with 9 bases in between. From germline, CDR1 is MNHEY and CDR2 SMNVEV (reference sequence).

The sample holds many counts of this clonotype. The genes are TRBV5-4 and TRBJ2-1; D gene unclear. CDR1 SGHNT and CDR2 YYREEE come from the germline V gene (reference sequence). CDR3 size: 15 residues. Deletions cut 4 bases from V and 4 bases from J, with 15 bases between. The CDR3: CASSPAGLGYNEQFF. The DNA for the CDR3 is TGTGCCAGCAGCCCCGCCGGGCTCGGGTACAATGAGCAGTTCTTC.

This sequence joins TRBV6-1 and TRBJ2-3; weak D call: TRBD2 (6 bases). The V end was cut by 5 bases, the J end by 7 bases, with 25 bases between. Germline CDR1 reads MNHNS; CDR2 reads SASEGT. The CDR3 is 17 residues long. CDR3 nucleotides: TGTGCCAGCAGTAACCGACCCGCCACGGGAGCTACATATACGCAGTATTTT. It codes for CASSNRPATGATYTQYF.

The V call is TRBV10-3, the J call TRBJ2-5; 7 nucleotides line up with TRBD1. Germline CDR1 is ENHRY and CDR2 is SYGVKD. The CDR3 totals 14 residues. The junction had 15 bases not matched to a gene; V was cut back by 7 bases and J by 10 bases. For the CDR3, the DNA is TGTGCCATCAACCCCGACAGGGCCCAAAAGATCCAGTACTTC. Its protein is CAINPDRAQKIQYF.

The CDR3 is CSVEKWVRIRNTQYF. CDR3 nucleotides: TGCAGCGTTGAAAAATGGGTTAGGATCCGGAATACGCAGTATTTT. This sequence joins TRBV29-1 and TRBJ2-3; D not certain. The germline V gene encodes CDR1 SQVTM and CDR2 ANQGSEA. CDR3 length: 15 residues. Deletions cut 2 bases from V and 7 bases from J, with 19 bases between.

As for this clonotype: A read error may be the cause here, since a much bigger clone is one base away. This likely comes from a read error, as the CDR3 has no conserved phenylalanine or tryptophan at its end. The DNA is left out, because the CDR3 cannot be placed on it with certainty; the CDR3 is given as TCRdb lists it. CDR3 protein: CSVGTSAANTGELLY. The chain joins TRBV29-1 to TRBJ2-2; the listed D gene, TRBD2, was not tested against the DNA. Germline CDR1 reads SQVTM; CDR2 reads ANQGSEA. The CDR3 contains 15 residues when both ends are counted.

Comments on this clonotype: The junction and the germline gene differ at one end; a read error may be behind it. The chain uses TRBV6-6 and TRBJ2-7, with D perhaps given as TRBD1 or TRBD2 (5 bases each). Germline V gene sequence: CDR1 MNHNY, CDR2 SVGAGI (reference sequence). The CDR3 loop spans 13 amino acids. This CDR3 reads CSSKEGPSYEHYF. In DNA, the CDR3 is TGTAGCAGCAAAGAGGGGCCTTCCTACGAGCATTACTTC.

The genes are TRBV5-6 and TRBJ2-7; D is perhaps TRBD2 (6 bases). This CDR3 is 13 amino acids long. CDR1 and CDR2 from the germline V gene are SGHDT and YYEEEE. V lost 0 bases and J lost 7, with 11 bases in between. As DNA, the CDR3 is TGTGCCAGCAGCTTGGCCTGTGGAGGGGAGCAGTACTTC. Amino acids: CASSLACGGEQYF. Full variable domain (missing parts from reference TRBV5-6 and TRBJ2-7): DAGVTQSPTHLIKTRGQQVTLRCSPKSGHDTVSWYQQALGQGPQFIFQYYEEEERQRGNFPDRFSGHQFPNYSSELNVNALLLGDSALYLCASSLACGGEQYFGPGTRLTVT.

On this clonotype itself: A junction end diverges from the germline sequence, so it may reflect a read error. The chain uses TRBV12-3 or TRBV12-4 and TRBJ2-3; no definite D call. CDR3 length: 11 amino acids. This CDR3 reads CASRSTDTQYF. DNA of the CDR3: TGTGCCAGCAGGAGCACAGATACGCAGTATTTC.

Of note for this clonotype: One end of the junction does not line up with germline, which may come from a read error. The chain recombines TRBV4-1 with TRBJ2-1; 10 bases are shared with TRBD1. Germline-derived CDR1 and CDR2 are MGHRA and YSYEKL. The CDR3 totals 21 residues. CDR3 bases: TGCGCCAGCAACCAAGGTACGCGGGGACAGGGGTTTTTCACCCCCACGGATGAGCAGTTCTTC. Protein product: CASNQGTRGQGFFTPTDEQFF.

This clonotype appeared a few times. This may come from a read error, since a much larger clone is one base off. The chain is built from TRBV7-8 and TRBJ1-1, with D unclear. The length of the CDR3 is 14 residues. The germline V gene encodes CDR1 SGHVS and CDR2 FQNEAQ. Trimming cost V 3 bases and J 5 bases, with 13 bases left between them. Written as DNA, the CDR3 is TGTGCCAGCAGCTTTGTCTGGGAATCGACTGAAGCTTTCTTT. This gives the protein CASSFVWESTEAFF.

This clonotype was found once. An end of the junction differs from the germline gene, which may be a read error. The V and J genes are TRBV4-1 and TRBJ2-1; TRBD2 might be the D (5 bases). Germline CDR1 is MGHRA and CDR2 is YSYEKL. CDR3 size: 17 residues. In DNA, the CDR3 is TGCGCCAGCAGTCAAGGTCTAGCTGAAAGCTCCTACAATAAGCAGTTCTTC. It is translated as CASSQGLAESSYNKQFF.

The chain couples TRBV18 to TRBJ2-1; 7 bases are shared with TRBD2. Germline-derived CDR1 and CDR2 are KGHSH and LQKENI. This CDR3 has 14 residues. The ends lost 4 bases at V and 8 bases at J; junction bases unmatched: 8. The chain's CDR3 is CASSRGLRIDEQFF. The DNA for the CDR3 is TGTGCCAGCTCACGGGGACTACGGATCGATGAGCAGTTCTTC.

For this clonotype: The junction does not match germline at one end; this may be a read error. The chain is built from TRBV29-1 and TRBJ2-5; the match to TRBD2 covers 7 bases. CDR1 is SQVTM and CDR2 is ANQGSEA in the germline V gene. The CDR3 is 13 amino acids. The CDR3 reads CSVDTSGGETKYF. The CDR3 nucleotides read TGCAGCGTTGACACATCTGGGGGGGAGACCAAGTACTTC.

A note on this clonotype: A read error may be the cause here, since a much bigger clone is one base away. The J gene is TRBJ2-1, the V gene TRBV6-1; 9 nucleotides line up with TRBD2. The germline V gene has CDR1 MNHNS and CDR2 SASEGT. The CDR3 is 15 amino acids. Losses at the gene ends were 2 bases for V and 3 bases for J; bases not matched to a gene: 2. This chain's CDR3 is CASSECSGSYNEQFF. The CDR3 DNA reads TGTGCCAGCAGTGAATGTAGCGGGAGCTACAATGAGCAGTTCTTC.

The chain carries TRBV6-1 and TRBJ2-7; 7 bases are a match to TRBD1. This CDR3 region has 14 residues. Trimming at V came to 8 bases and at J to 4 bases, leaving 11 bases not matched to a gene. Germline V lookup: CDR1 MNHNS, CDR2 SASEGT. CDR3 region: CASVAPGQKYEQYF. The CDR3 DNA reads TGTGCCAGCGTGGCACCGGGACAGAAGTACGAGCAGTACTTC.

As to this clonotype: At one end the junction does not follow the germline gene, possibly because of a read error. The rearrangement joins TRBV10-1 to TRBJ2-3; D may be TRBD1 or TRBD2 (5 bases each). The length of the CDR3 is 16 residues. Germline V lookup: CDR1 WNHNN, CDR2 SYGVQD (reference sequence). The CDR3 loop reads CVSSEGKSSSTDTQYF. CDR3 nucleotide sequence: TGCGTCAGCAGTGAGGGGAAGAGCTCTAGCACAGATACGCAATATTTT.

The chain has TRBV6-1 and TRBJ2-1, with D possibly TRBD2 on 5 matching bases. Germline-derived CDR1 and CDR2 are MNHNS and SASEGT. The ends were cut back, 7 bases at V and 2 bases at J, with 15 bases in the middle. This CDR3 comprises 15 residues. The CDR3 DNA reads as TGTGCCAGCATCCTGGAGCGGCACACCTACAATGAGCAGTTCTTC. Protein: CASILERHTYNEQFF.

The CDR3, as DNA: TGTGCCATCAGTCTCGGTACCAGCGACTCCTACGAGCAGTACTTC. Its translation is CAISLGTSDSYEQYF. The V gene is TRBV10-3, the J gene TRBJ2-7, with unresolved D. Germline CDR1 ENHRY, CDR2 SYGVKD. This CDR3 region has 15 residues. V lost 5 bases and J lost 0, with 14 bases in between.

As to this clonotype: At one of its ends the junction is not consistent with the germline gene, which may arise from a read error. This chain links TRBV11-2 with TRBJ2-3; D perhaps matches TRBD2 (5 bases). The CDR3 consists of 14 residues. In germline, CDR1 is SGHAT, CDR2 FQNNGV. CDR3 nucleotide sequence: TGTGCCAGCAACTTCGGTGGATTTAGCGAAAAATCTAGTTTT. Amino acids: CASNFGGFSEKSSF.

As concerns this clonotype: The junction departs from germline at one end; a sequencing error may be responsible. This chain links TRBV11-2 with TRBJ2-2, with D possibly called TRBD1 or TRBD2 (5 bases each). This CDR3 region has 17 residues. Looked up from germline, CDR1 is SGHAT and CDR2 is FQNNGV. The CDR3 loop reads CASSLTLGGASTGELFF. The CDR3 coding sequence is TGTGCCAGCAGCTTAACATTAGGTGGGGCGAGCACCGGGGAGTTGTTTTTT. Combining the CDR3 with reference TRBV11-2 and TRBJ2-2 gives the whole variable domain EAGVAQSPRYKIIEKRQSVAFWCNPISGHATLYWYQQILGQGPKLLIQFQNNGVVDDSQLPKDRFSAERLKGVDSTLKIQPAKLEDSAVYLCASSLTLGGASTGELFFGEGSRLTVL.

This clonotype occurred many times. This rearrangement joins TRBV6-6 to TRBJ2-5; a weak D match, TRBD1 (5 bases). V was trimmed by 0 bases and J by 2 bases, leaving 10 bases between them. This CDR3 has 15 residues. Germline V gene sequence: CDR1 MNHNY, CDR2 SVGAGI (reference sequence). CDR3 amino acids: CASSYSQGRQETQYF. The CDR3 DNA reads TGTGCCAGCAGTTACTCGCAGGGCCGGCAAGAGACCCAGTACTTC.

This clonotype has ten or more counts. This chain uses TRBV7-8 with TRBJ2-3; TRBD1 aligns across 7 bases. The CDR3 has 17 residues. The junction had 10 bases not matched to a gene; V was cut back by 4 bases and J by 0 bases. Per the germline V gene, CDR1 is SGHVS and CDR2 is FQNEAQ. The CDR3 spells CASSSGRTGQSTDTQYF. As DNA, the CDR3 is TGTGCCAGCAGCTCCGGTCGGACAGGCCAAAGCACAGATACGCAGTATTTT. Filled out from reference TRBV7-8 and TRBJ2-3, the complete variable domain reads GAGVSQSPRYKVAKRGQDVALRCDPISGHVSLFWYQQALGQGPEFLTYFQNEAQLDKSGLPSDRFFAERPEGSVSTLKIQRTQQEDSAVYLCASSSGRTGQSTDTQYFGPGTRLTVL.

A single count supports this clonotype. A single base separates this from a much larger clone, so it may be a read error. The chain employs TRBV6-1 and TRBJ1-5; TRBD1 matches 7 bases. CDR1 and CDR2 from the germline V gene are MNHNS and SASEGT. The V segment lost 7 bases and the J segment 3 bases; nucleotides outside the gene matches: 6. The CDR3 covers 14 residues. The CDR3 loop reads CASMEGADNQPQHF. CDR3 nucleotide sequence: TGTGCCAGCATGGAGGGGGCCGACAATCAGCCCCAGCATTTT.

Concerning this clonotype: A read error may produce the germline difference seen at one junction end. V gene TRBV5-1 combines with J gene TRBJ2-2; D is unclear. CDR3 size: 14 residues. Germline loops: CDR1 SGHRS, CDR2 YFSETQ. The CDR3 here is CASSLSVNTGELFF. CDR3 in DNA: TGCGCCAGCAGCTTATCAGTGAACACTGGGGAGCTGTTTTTT. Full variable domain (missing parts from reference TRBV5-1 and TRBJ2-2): KAGVTQTPRYLIKTRGQQVTLSCSPISGHRSVSWYQQTPGQGLQFLFEYFSETQRNKGNFPGRFSGRQFSNSRSEMNVSTLELGDSALYLCASSLSVNTGELFFGEGSRLTVL.

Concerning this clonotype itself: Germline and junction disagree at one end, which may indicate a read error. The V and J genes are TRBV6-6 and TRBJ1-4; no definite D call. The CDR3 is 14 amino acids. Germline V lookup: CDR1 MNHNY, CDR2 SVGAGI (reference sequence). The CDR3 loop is CVSSPNPTNEKLFF. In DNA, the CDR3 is TGTGTCAGCAGCCCAAACCCAACTAATGAAAAACTGTTTTTT.

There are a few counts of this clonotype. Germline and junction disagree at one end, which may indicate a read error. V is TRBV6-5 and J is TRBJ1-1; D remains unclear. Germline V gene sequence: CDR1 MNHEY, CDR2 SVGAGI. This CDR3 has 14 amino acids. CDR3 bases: TGTGCCAGCAGTACTCCATGGTTTAACACTGAAGCATTCTTT. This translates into CASSTPWFNTEAFF.

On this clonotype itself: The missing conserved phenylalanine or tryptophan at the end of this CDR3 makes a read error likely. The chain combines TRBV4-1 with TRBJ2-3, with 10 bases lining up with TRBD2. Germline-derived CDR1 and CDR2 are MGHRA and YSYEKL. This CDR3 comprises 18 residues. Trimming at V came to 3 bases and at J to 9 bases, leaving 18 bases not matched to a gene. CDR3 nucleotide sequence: TGCGCCAGCAGCCAGACAATTGCCCTAGCGGGAGTCACCGAGACGCAGTATTTA. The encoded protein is CASSQTIALAGVTETQYL.

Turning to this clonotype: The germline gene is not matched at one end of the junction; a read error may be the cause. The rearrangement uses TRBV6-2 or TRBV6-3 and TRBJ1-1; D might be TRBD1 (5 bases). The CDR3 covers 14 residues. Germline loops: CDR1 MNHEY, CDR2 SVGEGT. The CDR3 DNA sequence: TGTGCCAGCAGGTACCCAGAGCTGGACACTGAAGCCTTCTTT. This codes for CASRYPELDTEAFF.